The T cell receptor beta chain under discussion was sequenced for a study of shared clonotypes between healthy human individuals. Study results and caveats: Inspection by rarefaction showed sorted-subset sequencing to be incomplete despite large depth. Depth of sequencing was expected to influence donor clonotype sharing.

Trimming took 4 bases from V and 1 from J, leaving 17 bases between them. The CDR3 runs to 17 residues. CDR1 and CDR2 (germline): MDHEN, SYDVKM. Some clones are missing from TCRdb's copy, which holds only in-frame ones; the method was immunoSEQ multiplex PCR. The profile covers about 2.3 million clones, with approximately 95% appearing a single time and 0.3% to 0.4% taken by the ten largest. Regarding this clone: Its antigen is currently unknown.

The V call is TRBV28, the J call TRBJ1-3, with a weak D call TRBD1 (5 bases). The source material was naive CD4+ T cells from PBMCs. Subset: CD45RA+ positively selected. The TCR originated in a man aged 18 to 30 in good health. Some clones in this sample may be carry-over from other donors' samples. CDR3 sequence (DNA): TGTGCCAGCAGTTCCCTAGGCCGGGGGATTTCTGGAAACACCATATATTTT. Translated: CASSSLGRGISGNTIYF.